This T cell receptor (beta chain) was found in a study of CD8 T cells in ankylosing spondylitis. Overall study findings and caveats: Characteristic, it appeared, of ankylosing spondylitis blood was a TCR beta motif of fewer than 10 highly homologous variants. Researchers reportedly found disease-linked clones significantly enriched in matched ankylosing spondylitis synovial fluid. Previous work reported some of these motif variants in the synovial fluid and blood of reactive arthritis.

Molecular-barcoded quantitative 5'-RACE produced these TCR beta libraries. TCRdb analysed the 5' RACE reads with MiXCR anew, one entry per CDR3 protein. The sample lists under 300,000 distinct CDR3 sequences, roughly a tenth seen once, with 5.5% to 8% in the top ten. A word on this clonotype: Its antigen remains unknown.

This CDR3 spans 17 amino acids. The J segment lost 2 bases and the V segment lost 0 bases, leaving 5 bases of the junction unmatched. Germline V CDR1 and CDR2: SGHVS, FQNEAQ. The sequenced sample consisted of blood, either unsorted or a sorted T cell fraction (not recorded which). The receptor was derived from a male donor with ankylosing spondylitis or in good health (not recorded which). This chain joins TRBV7-8 and TRBJ2-3; 10 bases map to TRBD2. The CDR3 loop reads CASSLAASGGNTDTQYF. In nucleotides, the CDR3 is TGTGCCAGCAGCTTAGCTGCTAGCGGGGGTAACACAGATACGCAGTATTTT.